Sequencing of this T cell receptor (beta chain) was carried out in a study of blood T cell repertoires in COVID-19. The CDR3 extends over 15 amino acids. V was cut by 2 bases and J by 2 bases, with 9 bases left in between. Germline V gene lookup returns CDR1 SNHLY and CDR2 FYNNEI. TCRdb's copy holds only in-frame clones and misses some; the assay was immunoSEQ multiplex PCR. The table includes 200,000 to 250,000 clones, about four fifths detected once. The TCR originated in a woman of 80 years or more with acute or convalescent COVID-19. The rearrangement uses TRBV2 and TRBJ1-4; no clear D gene. Source material: peripheral blood. CDR3: CASSEQDRTNEKLFF. The DNA of the CDR3 is TGTGCCAGCAGTGAACAGGATCGGACTAATGAAAAACTGTTTTTT.